The T cell receptor beta chain under discussion was sequenced for a study of beta chain features in type 1 diabetes. Study-wide results and caveats: Researchers could not determine here whether HLA type influences TCRB rearrangement.

By way of CD45RO/CCR7/CD25/CD127/CD95/CD27, the CD4+ regulatory, stem cell-like memory, central memory and naive cells were sorted. The authors reverse transcribed all of the isolated RNA, so sequencing captured expressed TCRB transcripts. Sequencing used immunoSEQ multiplex PCR; TCRdb keeps in-frame clones, though not all of them. Of under 200,000 clones listed, 9% to 10% are singletons. This clone turned up a few times. Its antigen is unidentified. This sequence originates from a woman between 18 and 30 years old in good health. The sequenced material came from central memory CD4+ T cells from blood.

CDR3: CASSPEWADYGYTF. The CDR3 bases are TGTGCCAGCAGCCCAGAGTGGGCTGACTATGGCTACACCTTC. The genes are TRBV9 and TRBJ1-2; D not certain. The CDR3 runs to 14 residues. The V end lost 4 bases, the J end lost 3 bases, and 13 bases lay between the germline ends. Per the germline V gene, CDR1 is SGDLS and CDR2 is YYNGEE.